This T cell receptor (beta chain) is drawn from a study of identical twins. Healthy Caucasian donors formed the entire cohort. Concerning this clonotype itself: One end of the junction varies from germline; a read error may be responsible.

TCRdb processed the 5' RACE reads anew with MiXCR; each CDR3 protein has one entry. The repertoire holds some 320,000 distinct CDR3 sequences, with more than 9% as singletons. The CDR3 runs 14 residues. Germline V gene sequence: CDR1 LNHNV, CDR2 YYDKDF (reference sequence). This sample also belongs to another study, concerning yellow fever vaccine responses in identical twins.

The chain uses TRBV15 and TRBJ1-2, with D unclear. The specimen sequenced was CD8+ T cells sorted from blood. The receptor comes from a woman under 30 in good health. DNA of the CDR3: TGTGCCACCAGCAGAGATCCGGGGTACTACGGCTACACCTTC. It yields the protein CATSRDPGYYGYTF.